One sample yielded the 32 T cell receptor beta chains listed below, sequenced in a study of CD8+ T cells in alopecia areata. cDNA serving as the sequencing template came from extracted, reverse transcribed RNA. This table comes from immunoSEQ multiplex PCR, and its TCRdb copy is limited to in-frame clones, with some not included. Of 150,000 to 200,000 clones listed, approximately 49% are singletons. Indicated treatment: oral pan-JAK inhibitor, 5-10 mg twice daily. This sample comprised CD8+ T cells sorted from blood, obtained at roughly week 52, from a patient treated with tofacitinib. The receptor set was obtained from a human donor with alopecia areata.

This CDR3 reads CASREGRGGEDTEAFF. CDR3 coding DNA: TGCGCCAGCAGGGAGGGGCGAGGGGGGGAGGACACTGAAGCTTTCTTT. The rearrangement links TRBV4-1 to TRBJ1-1; maybe TRBD1 (6 bases). Germline CDR1 is MGHRA and CDR2 is YSYEKL. The CDR3 is 16 residues long. With 6 bases removed from V and 3 bases from J, the gap between germline ends came to 20 bases.

V usage is TRBV7-2 and J usage is TRBJ1-1; D is ambiguous. CDR1 and CDR2 from the germline V gene are SGHTA and FQGNSA. The CDR3 extends over 16 amino acids. V lost 5 bases and J 5 bases, leaving 21 bases between the germline ends. DNA for the CDR3: TGTGCCAGCAGCCCTAGACGGAGAAACGTGGGAACTGAAGCTTTCTTT. It yields the protein CASSPRRRNVGTEAFF.

V and J are TRBV27 and TRBJ2-3; D may correspond to TRBD1 or TRBD2 (5 bases each). The germline gives CDR1 MNHEY, CDR2 SMNVEV (reference sequence). Trimming stripped 6 bases from V and 8 bases from J, with 12 bases between. CDR3 length: 12 residues. CDR3 nucleotide sequence: TGTGCCAGCAGCCTTCGTGGGGGTACGCAGTATTTT. This codes for CASSLRGGTQYF.

CDR3 protein: CASSHRGGEGMGYTF. The CDR3 DNA reads as TGTGCCAGCAGCCACCGTGGGGGTGAAGGGATGGGCTACACCTTC. V usage is TRBV9 and J usage is TRBJ1-2; a possible D gene is TRBD1 (5 bases). V was cut by 4 bases and J by 8 bases, with 21 bases left in between. Germline values: CDR1 SGDLS, CDR2 YYNGEE. This CDR3 region has 15 residues.

The chain combines TRBV5-1 with TRBJ2-1; 7 bases are a match to TRBD1. The germline V gene encodes CDR1 SGHRS and CDR2 YFSETQ. CDR3 length: 15 amino acids. Losses at the gene ends were 3 bases for V and 10 bases for J; bases not matched to a gene: 13. The CDR3 DNA reads as TGCGCCAGCAGCTCCGAGCACCCCGGCAGGGGGGAGCAGTTCTTC. It yields the protein CASSSEHPGRGEQFF. Full variable domain (remainder filled in from reference TRBV5-1 and TRBJ2-1): KAGVTQTPRYLIKTRGQQVTLSCSPISGHRSVSWYQQTPGQGLQFLFEYFSETQRNKGNFPGRFSGRQFSNSRSEMNVSTLELGDSALYLCASSSEHPGRGEQFFGPGTRLTVL.

This chain uses TRBV30 with TRBJ1-5, with D tentatively TRBD1 (6 bases). Trimming cost V 2 bases and J 4 bases, with 12 bases left between them. The CDR3 runs 14 residues. Germline V CDR1 and CDR2: GTSNPN, SVGIG (reference sequence). The CDR3 sequence: CAWSPGAGNQPQHF. CDR3 nucleotide sequence: TGTGCCTGGAGTCCAGGGGCAGGGAATCAGCCCCAGCATTTT. The variable domain in full, with the rest retrieved from reference TRBV30 and TRBJ1-5, is SQTIHQWPATLVQPVGSPLSLECTVEGTSNPNLYWYRQAAGRGLQLLFYSVGIGQISSEVPQNLSASRPQDRQFILSSKKLLLSDSGFYLCAWSPGAGNQPQHFGDGTRLSIL.

This chain joins TRBV4-1 and TRBJ2-3; the match to TRBD1 covers 9 bases. This CDR3 spans 16 amino acids. In germline, CDR1 is MGHRA, CDR2 YSYEKL. Trimming took 5 bases from V and 2 from J; bases not matched to a gene: 8. The CDR3 protein is CASSSRQGEYTDTQYF. DNA of the CDR3: TGCGCCAGCAGCTCGCGACAGGGGGAATACACAGATACGCAGTATTTT.

J is TRBJ1-2 and V is TRBV27; D possibly corresponds to TRBD1 (5 bases). This CDR3 region has 13 residues. Trimming removed 2 bases at V and 6 bases at J, with 10 bases between. Germline values: CDR1 MNHEY, CDR2 SMNVEV (reference sequence). CDR3 sequence (DNA): TGTGCCAGCAGTTTACAGGGAGTTGATGGCTACACCTTC. It encodes CASSLQGVDGYTF.

The chain uses TRBV14 and TRBJ2-1; D gene ambiguous. Deletions cut 1 base from V and 4 bases from J, with 5 bases between. This CDR3 spans 13 amino acids. Germline assignment: CDR1 SGHDN and CDR2 FVKESK. As DNA, the CDR3 is TGTGCCAGCAGCCAAGCGGTTTACAATGAGCAGTTCTTC. Amino acids: CASSQAVYNEQFF.

This clone was picked up one time. The V and J genes are TRBV7-8 and TRBJ2-3; D may be TRBD1 or TRBD2 (5 bases each). The CDR3 spans 15 residues. Trimming left V 2 bases short and J 4 bases short, with 13 bases between. Germline-derived CDR1 and CDR2 are SGHVS and FQNEAQ. The CDR3 here is CASSLRQRGADTQYF. The CDR3, as DNA: TGTGCCAGCAGCTTAAGACAAAGGGGAGCAGATACGCAGTATTTT.

A few counts support this clone. V usage is TRBV27 and J usage is TRBJ1-5, with 8 nucleotides matching TRBD1. After removal of 4 bases from V and 6 bases from J, the junction contained 5 bases not matched to a gene. This CDR3 region has 14 residues. Germline lookup yields CDR1 MNHEY and CDR2 SMNVEV (reference sequence). In DNA form, the CDR3 reads TGTGCCAGCAGTTCGACAGGGGAGGGTCAGCCCCAGCATTTT. This encodes CASSSTGEGQPQHF.

The chain is built from TRBV9 and TRBJ2-1; 8 bases agree with TRBD1. Germline CDR1 reads SGDLS; CDR2 reads YYNGEE. This CDR3 region has 15 residues. With V trimmed by 4 bases and J by 7 bases, 10 bases remained unmatched. CDR3 region: CASSTGTGGRNEQFF. The DNA of the CDR3 is TGTGCCAGCAGCACCGGGACAGGAGGTAGGAATGAGCAGTTCTTC.

This chain links TRBV9 with TRBJ1-3, with D unclear. V dropped 3 bases and J dropped 0 bases, with 19 bases sitting between them. The V gene's germline CDR1 is SGDLS and CDR2 YYNGEE. This CDR3 is 18 amino acids long. The CDR3 reads CASSAVGGTLFSGNTIYF. The CDR3 DNA reads TGTGCCAGCAGCGCCGTAGGAGGTACACTCTTCTCTGGAAACACCATATATTTT.

This clone appeared a few times. The chain recombines TRBV5-6 with TRBJ2-1; 9 positions match TRBD1. J was trimmed by 3 bases and V by 0 bases; bases with no gene match: 7. The CDR3 is 17 amino acids. The germline CDR1 and CDR2 sequences are SGHDT and YYEEEE. CDR3 loop: CASSLAHRDRDYNEQFF. The CDR3 DNA follows: TGTGCCAGCAGCTTGGCCCATAGGGACAGGGACTACAATGAGCAGTTCTTC. Looking up the rest from reference TRBV5-6 and TRBJ2-1 gives the full variable domain: DAGVTQSPTHLIKTRGQQVTLRCSPKSGHDTVSWYQQALGQGPQFIFQYYEEEERQRGNFPDRFSGHQFPNYSSELNVNALLLGDSALYLCASSLAHRDRDYNEQFFGPGTRLTVL.

This chain uses TRBV4-2 with TRBJ2-7; 7 bases fit TRBD1. CDR1 and CDR2 (germline): LGHNA, YNFKEQ. Losses at the gene ends were 1 base for V and 2 bases for J; bases not matched to a gene: 2. The CDR3 runs 14 residues. In DNA, the CDR3 is TGTGCCAGCAGCCAAGGCCAGGGGGCCTACGAGCAGTACTTC. Its translation is CASSQGQGAYEQYF.

The chain joins TRBV9 to TRBJ1-2; tentatively, D is TRBD1 (6 bases). Trimming shortened V by 4 bases and J by 3 bases, and 10 bases separated the two germline ends. Germline CDR1 reads SGDLS; CDR2 reads YYNGEE. The CDR3 totals 13 residues. For the CDR3, the DNA is TGTGCCAGCAGCCTGGAGGGGGACTATGGCTACACCTTC. Amino acid sequence: CASSLEGDYGYTF.

This chain uses TRBV27 with TRBJ2-1, with D perhaps being TRBD1 or TRBD2 (5 bases each). The CDR3 is 16 residues long. V was clipped by 0 bases and J by 0 bases, with 9 bases between them. Germline CDR1 is MNHEY and CDR2 is SMNVEV (reference sequence). Here the CDR3 reads CASSLSAGSSYNEQFF. The CDR3 region has the DNA TGTGCCAGCAGTTTATCGGCAGGGAGCTCCTACAATGAGCAGTTCTTC.

This clone was seen only a few times. This sequence joins TRBV4-1 and TRBJ1-1; D is possibly TRBD1 (6 bases). V lost 0 bases and J lost 11, with 10 bases in between. CDR3 length: 12 residues. The germline gives CDR1 MGHRA, CDR2 YSYEKL. Here the CDR3 reads CASSQDRGSAFF. In nucleotides, the CDR3 is TGCGCCAGCAGCCAAGACAGGGGTTCCGCTTTCTTT.

The V call is TRBV6-5, the J call TRBJ2-7; D ambiguous. The CDR3 is made up of 12 amino acids. Germline CDR1 reads MNHEY; CDR2 reads SVGAGI. The ends were cut back, 4 bases at V and 4 bases at J, with 8 bases in the middle. CDR3 sequence reads: CASSFFGYEQYF. CDR3 DNA: TGTGCCAGCAGTTTCTTTGGGTACGAGCAGTACTTC.

This chain links TRBV30 with TRBJ2-7; 9 bases map to TRBD2. Germline values: CDR1 GTSNPN, CDR2 SVGIG (reference sequence). V gave up 3 bases and J gave up 3 bases; unmatched junction bases: 6. CDR3 size: 14 residues. This CDR3 is CAWRPLAGFYEQYF. In nucleotides, the CDR3 is TGTGCCTGGAGGCCCCTAGCGGGGTTCTACGAGCAGTACTTC.

This clone came up a few times. J is TRBJ1-2 and V is TRBV27, with 9 bases identical to TRBD1. Trimming at V came to 8 bases and at J to 8 bases, leaving 15 bases not matched to a gene. Germline CDR1 is MNHEY and CDR2 is SMNVEV (reference sequence). The CDR3 covers 15 residues. The CDR3 nucleotides read TGTGCCAGCGGTAAAACAGGGGGCAGATCTGCAGGCTACACCTTC. Translation gives CASGKTGGRSAGYTF.

This clone was seen a handful of times. The chain has TRBV11-2 and TRBJ1-4; D remains ambiguous. CDR1 and CDR2 (germline): SGHAT, FQNNGV. The length of the CDR3 is 16 residues. Deletions cut 5 bases from V and 4 bases from J, with 17 bases between. The CDR3 is CASSPPGGEINEKLFF. CDR3 DNA: TGTGCCAGCAGCCCACCAGGCGGAGAGATTAATGAAAAACTGTTTTTT.

This clone was seen only a few times. The J gene is TRBJ1-1, the V gene TRBV2, with D tentatively TRBD1 (6 bases). The ends were cut back, 6 bases at V and 0 bases at J, with 14 bases in the middle. The CDR3 contains 15 residues. Germline loops: CDR1 SNHLY, CDR2 FYNNEI. CDR3 nucleotides: TGTGCCAGCAGCCAAGGACAGCCTATGAACACTGAAGCTTTCTTT. Translated: CASSQGQPMNTEAFF.

This sequence joins TRBV11-2 and TRBJ1-1; D uncertain. Between the trimmed V and J ends, which lost 3 bases and 5 bases, there was a span of 10 bases. This CDR3 has 13 amino acids. Looked up from germline, CDR1 is SGHAT and CDR2 is FQNNGV. The CDR3: CASSFGGGTEAFF. In DNA form, the CDR3 reads TGTGCCAGCAGCTTCGGAGGAGGAACTGAAGCTTTCTTT.

The chain is built from TRBV7-9 and TRBJ1-1; 8 nucleotides agree with TRBD1. This CDR3 is 17 amino acids long. The V segment lost 1 base and the J segment 6 bases; nucleotides outside the gene matches: 13. CDR1 is SEHNR and CDR2 is FQNEAQ in the germline V gene (reference sequence). This CDR3 reads CASSLVPPDRETAEAFF. CDR3 nucleotide sequence: TGTGCCAGCAGCTTAGTTCCTCCGGACAGGGAGACGGCTGAAGCTTTCTTT.

The chain employs TRBV19 and TRBJ2-4; TRBD2 aligns across 7 bases. Germline values: CDR1 LNHDA, CDR2 SQIVND (reference sequence). J gave up 8 bases and V 6 bases, and 7 bases lay outside the gene matches. The CDR3 is 13 amino acids. CDR3 in DNA: TGTGCCAGTAGGGGGAGGGTCTTAGACATTCAGTACTTC. Translated: CASRGRVLDIQYF.

V gene TRBV14 combines with J gene TRBJ1-2; D gene ambiguous. Looked up from germline, CDR1 is SGHDN and CDR2 is FVKESK. V was pared by 0 bases and J by 8 bases, with 10 bases between. This CDR3 spans 13 amino acids. CDR3 DNA: TGTGCCAGCAGCCAAGATTTCGGTTACGGCTACACCTTC. This sequence encodes CASSQDFGYGYTF.

The chain carries TRBV29-1 and TRBJ1-1; D unclear. V dropped 8 bases and J dropped 0 bases, with 13 bases sitting between them. This CDR3 has 13 amino acids. CDR1 and CDR2 from the germline V gene are SQVTM and ANQGSEA. The CDR3 coding sequence is TGCAGCTCGATCACGGGGATGAACACTGAAGCTTTCTTT. It specifies CSSITGMNTEAFF.

This clone has a handful of counts. The rearrangement links TRBV9 to TRBJ2-1, with 7 bases that match TRBD1. V dropped 2 bases and J dropped 0; count of bases not matched to a gene: 11. Germline V CDR1 and CDR2: SGDLS, YYNGEE. The CDR3 sequence is 18 residues long. The CDR3 is CASSVEGAASYSYNEQFF. CDR3 nucleotides: TGTGCCAGCAGCGTTGAGGGGGCGGCCAGTTACTCCTACAATGAGCAGTTCTTC.

V and J are TRBV5-6 and TRBJ2-1; tentatively, D is TRBD2 (5 bases). The CDR3 consists of 14 residues. CDR1 and CDR2 from the germline V gene are SGHDT and YYEEEE. V was cut by 2 bases and J by 0 bases, with 6 bases left in between. In DNA, the CDR3 is TGTGCCAGCAGCTTAGGGAGCTCCTACAATGAGCAGTTCTTC. Translating it yields CASSLGSSYNEQFF.

This clone has a single count. V gene TRBV27 combines with J gene TRBJ1-6; D possibly corresponds to TRBD1 (6 bases). Germline V CDR1 and CDR2: MNHEY, SMNVEV (reference sequence). V was trimmed by 4 bases and J by 6 bases, leaving 22 bases between them. The CDR3 spans 18 residues. CDR3 coding DNA: TGTGCCAGCAGTTCCCTCATGAGGACAGCCGTCTTTAATTCACCCCTCCACTTT. This gives the protein CASSSLMRTAVFNSPLHF.

This clone was seen only a few times. The rearrangement links TRBV5-6 to TRBJ1-5; D is uncertain. The CDR3 spans 14 residues. Germline lookup yields CDR1 SGHDT and CDR2 YYEEEE. V was shortened by 6 bases and J by 0 bases, with 10 bases between the two germline ends. CDR3 sequence: CASTRGDSNQPQHF. In nucleotides, the CDR3 is TGTGCCAGCACACGCGGGGATAGCAATCAGCCCCAGCATTTT. Full variable domain (remainder filled in from reference TRBV5-6 and TRBJ1-5): DAGVTQSPTHLIKTRGQQVTLRCSPKSGHDTVSWYQQALGQGPQFIFQYYEEEERQRGNFPDRFSGHQFPNYSSELNVNALLLGDSALYLCASTRGDSNQPQHFGDGTRLSIL.